This T cell receptor beta chain was retrieved from a study of blood T cell repertoires in COVID-19 (dated by TCRdb to about 2020). General notes on the study: Samples covering the acute and convalescent phases of COVID-19 were provided by collaborators in the United States, Italy and Spain. The dataset comprised deeply sampled blood TCRbeta repertoires from subjects exposed to, actively infected with, or recovered from COVID-19. Samples came from the ongoing ImmuneRACE study (first 160 participants) plus 1,254 subjects from 6 global collaborators. A freely available public database, intended as a resource for researchers studying the immune response to SARS-CoV-2, is where the repertoires were released. Sample metadata almost always included a de-identified subject ID, COVID-19 status, age in years and sex. The prospective study material was composed of cDNA or gDNA derived from T cells, B-cell-depleted T cells, or PBMCs. Where available, HLA class I and class II types were obtained from metadata supplied by the sample provider rather than from assay-based typing. Summary of the overall study and its limitations: Clinical and demographic metadata were provided uncurated, with the amount varying by source and participant.

Participants in the prospective study were enrolled through a virtual design, were aged roughly 18 to 100 years, and lived in approximately 24 United States geographic areas. In the prospective study, participants were assigned to cohorts based on the clinical history participants reported in a screening survey and a study questionnaire. Recovered participants in ImmuneRACE Cohort 3 were defined by two consecutive negative NP/OP PCR tests, clearance by a healthcare professional, or resolution of symptoms. Mobile phlebotomists in the prospective study collected whole blood, serum and a nasopharyngeal or oropharyngeal swab from every participant. Prospective study participants could optionally give additional blood draws and questionnaires over a roughly 2-month period. Before DNA extraction, blood samples from the prospective study were shipped at room temperature or frozen. The immunoSEQ Assay, a bias-controlled multiplex PCR, was used to amplify TCRbeta CDR3 regions from genomic DNA. As for the original processing: The number of nucleated cells in each sample was estimated by amplification of reference gene primers within the assay. To quantify the absolute abundance of each unique TCRbeta CDR3 rearrangement, sequence reads were collapsed and filtered. For each sample, productive Simpson clonality was calculated as the square root of Simpson's diversity index across productive rearrangements. The source is immuneACCESS, and TCRdb retained only in-frame sequences with V and J called. Part of the clones is not carried over; for the studies checked, unresolved V genes explain less than half of this, and the remainder is unexplained. V and J calls and clone size are as listed in that table; D and trimming were resolved from the DNA. For this sample there are hundreds of thousands of clones; around 85% appear just once. About 2.5% of the sample comes from the top ten.

Details on this clone: Its antigen remains unidentified. Per-base qualities were not stored, and no clone one base away is much larger.

In the germline V gene (reference sequence), CDR1 corresponds to WNHNN and CDR2 to SYGVQD. The trim is 0 bases for V and 3 bases for J, with a gap of 12 bases between the germline ends. From its cysteine to its phenylalanine, the CDR3 spans 16 amino acids. Only CDR3 DNA remains: 48 bases, in frame from the first base. The chain is encoded by TRBV10-1 joined to TRBJ2-1, and possibly TRBD1, on 6 matching bases. The sequenced sample consisted of PBMCs or T cells enriched from blood (not recorded which). The TCR originated in a woman between 50 and 59 years old who had recovered from COVID-19. The DNA reads as follows: TGCGCCAGCAGTGAGTCTGGGGACATCCGCTACAATGAGCAGTTCTTC. This translates into CASSESGDIRYNEQFF.